These 21 T cell receptor beta chains were all obtained from the same sample, sequenced in a study of blood T cell repertoires in COVID-19. Measured with immunoSEQ multiplex PCR; TCRdb has only the in-frame clones, and not every one. The table has 250,000 or so clones, around 83% seen once. The sequenced sample consisted of peripheral blood. These receptors originate from a man in his thirties or forties who had recovered from COVID-19.

V usage is TRBV28 and J usage is TRBJ2-2, with 7 bases lining up with TRBD2. J gave up 3 bases and V 6 bases, and 16 bases lay outside the gene matches. There are 18 residues in the CDR3. The germline V gene has CDR1 MDHEN and CDR2 SYDVKM. The CDR3, as DNA: TGTGCCAGCAGCCGACTTAGCCGAGGACTAGTTGACACCGGGGAGCTGTTTTTT. Protein product: CASSRLSRGLVDTGELFF.

This clone was seen a single time. The V and J genes are TRBV5-4 and TRBJ2-2; TRBD2 matches 10 bases. The CDR3 is 16 amino acids. Germline CDR1 and CDR2: SGHNT and YYREEE (reference sequence). With 2 bases clipped from V and 1 base from J, the junction kept 2 bases outside the gene matches. The CDR3 nucleotides read TGTGCCAGCAGCTTCCGACTAGCGGGGAACACCGGGGAGCTGTTTTTT. It encodes CASSFRLAGNTGELFF.

This clone turned up a few times. The rearrangement joins TRBV5-5 to TRBJ2-5; 8 bases fit TRBD1. The CDR3 has 17 amino acids. CDR1 is SGHKS and CDR2 is YYEKEE in the germline V gene (reference sequence). Unmatched junction bases numbered 11, after V lost 2 bases and J lost 2 bases. CDR3 in amino acids: CASSFSTGVRTQETQYF. In DNA form, the CDR3 reads TGTGCCAGCAGCTTTTCGACAGGGGTTCGGACGCAAGAGACCCAGTACTTC.

The J gene is TRBJ2-7, the V gene TRBV18; D possibly corresponds to TRBD2 (6 bases). The ends were cut back, 1 base at V and 7 bases at J, with 8 bases in the middle. Per the germline V gene, CDR1 is KGHSH and CDR2 is LQKENI. The CDR3 runs to 12 residues. CDR3 sequence: CASSPRGEEQYV. In DNA form, the CDR3 reads TGTGCCAGCTCACCACGCGGGGAGGAGCAGTACGTC.

The rearrangement joins TRBV29-1 to TRBJ2-1; 12 bases map to TRBD2. Germline V lookup: CDR1 SQVTM, CDR2 ANQGSEA. With V trimmed by 4 bases and J by 6 bases, 7 bases remained unmatched. This CDR3 region has 15 residues. In DNA, the CDR3 is TGCAGCGTTGCTAGCGGGGGGGCGAGTCTCAATGAGCAGTTCTTC. Translated, it gives CSVASGGASLNEQFF.

This sequence joins TRBV2 and TRBJ2-3, with D possibly matching TRBD1 (6 bases). The CDR3 consists of 14 residues. V shed 1 base and J shed 1 base, with 6 bases lying between them. Germline lookup yields CDR1 SNHLY and CDR2 FYNNEI. DNA for the CDR3: TGTGCCAGCAGTGAAGGACAGGGCACAGATACGCAGTATTTT. Its protein product is CASSEGQGTDTQYF. The full variable domain, with the rest looked up from reference TRBV2 and TRBJ2-3, is EPEVTQTPSHQVTQMGQEVILRCVPISNHLYFYWYRQILGQKVEFLVSFYNNEISEKSEIFDDQFSVERPDGSNFTLKIRSTKLEDSAMYFCASSEGQGTDTQYFGPGTRLTVL.

The rearrangement uses TRBV5-1 and TRBJ2-5; TRBD1 aligns across 7 bases. V lost 4 bases and J lost 5; bases outside the gene matches: 8. This CDR3 is built from 14 residues. In germline, CDR1 is SGHRS, CDR2 YFSETQ. CDR3 region: CASSHARGKETQYF. The CDR3 DNA reads TGCGCCAGCAGCCATGCCAGGGGGAAGGAGACCCAGTACTTC.

This clone was picked up one time. The genes are TRBV5-8 and TRBJ1-1, with 7 bases lining up with TRBD1. Germline trimming cut 7 bases from V and 0 bases from J; bases unmatched to any gene: 6. The germline V gene encodes CDR1 SGHTS and CDR2 YDEGEE. CDR3 length: 14 amino acids. In nucleotides, the CDR3 is TGTGCCAGCTTCCTGACAGGGATGAACACTGAAGCTTTCTTT. It yields the protein CASFLTGMNTEAFF.

The chain recombines TRBV5-1 with TRBJ1-3; D is undetermined. The CDR3 totals 16 residues. Germline CDR1 and CDR2: SGHRS and YFSETQ. The V and J ends lost 3 bases and 1 base respectively, with 14 bases between them. DNA for the CDR3: TGCGCCAGCAGCTCCCGTCTCGGTGTGTCTGGAAACACCATATATTTT. This translates into CASSSRLGVSGNTIYF.

This chain joins TRBV19 and TRBJ1-4; tentative D call: TRBD1 (6 bases). Germline V gene sequence: CDR1 LNHDA, CDR2 SQIVND (reference sequence). This CDR3 spans 14 amino acids. V lost 4 bases and J lost 7, with 13 bases in between. As DNA, the CDR3 is TGTGCCAGTAGTAAGGACGGACAGATTGAAAAACTGTTTTTT. Translated: CASSKDGQIEKLFF.

This clone was found once. The genes are TRBV7-8 and TRBJ1-2, with D tentatively TRBD1 (6 bases). Trimming stripped 7 bases from V and 2 bases from J, with 20 bases between. The CDR3 extends over 16 amino acids. In germline, CDR1 is SGHVS, CDR2 FQNEAQ. The CDR3 is CASTHQSVTGNYGYTF. The CDR3 nucleotides are TGTGCCAGCACCCACCAATCGGTTACAGGGAACTATGGCTACACCTTC. The full variable domain, with the rest looked up from reference TRBV7-8 and TRBJ1-2, is GAGVSQSPRYKVAKRGQDVALRCDPISGHVSLFWYQQALGQGPEFLTYFQNEAQLDKSGLPSDRFFAERPEGSVSTLKIQRTQQEDSAVYLCASTHQSVTGNYGYTFGSGTRLTVV.

The chain is built from TRBV19 and TRBJ1-1, with TRBD1 matching 7 bases. CDR1 and CDR2 (germline): LNHDA, SQIVND (reference sequence). Trimming at V came to 6 bases and at J to 8 bases, leaving 3 bases not matched to a gene. The CDR3 contains 11 residues. CDR3 coding DNA: TGTGCCAGTAGGGACAGGACGGAAGCTTTCTTT. Protein product: CASRDRTEAFF.

This clone has a handful of counts. The rearrangement uses TRBV4-1 and TRBJ1-5; D not certain. The CDR3 has 18 amino acids. Trimming shortened V by 4 bases and J by 1 base, and 20 bases separated the two germline ends. Germline CDR1 is MGHRA and CDR2 is YSYEKL. This CDR3 is CASSPSLVRGGSNQPQHF. The CDR3 nucleotides read TGCGCCAGCAGCCCGTCTCTGGTCCGGGGAGGGAGCAATCAGCCCCAGCATTTT.

V is TRBV7-3 and J is TRBJ2-7; 11 bases are a match to TRBD1. The CDR3 covers 16 residues. V shed 5 bases, J shed 4 bases, and the junction held 10 bases outside the gene matches. CDR1 and CDR2 from the germline V gene are SGHTA and FQGTGA. The CDR3: CASSPLIRDRGYEQYF. The CDR3 DNA is TGTGCCAGCAGCCCACTTATCCGGGACAGGGGGTACGAGCAGTACTTC.

The J gene is TRBJ2-1, the V gene TRBV10-3, with 12 bases that match TRBD2. The CDR3 has 17 amino acids. With V trimmed by 2 bases and J by 6 bases, 8 bases remained unmatched. Germline V gene lookup returns CDR1 ENHRY and CDR2 SYGVKD. CDR3 protein: CAISEPKRLAGANEQFF. The CDR3 DNA sequence: TGTGCCATCAGTGAGCCCAAACGACTAGCGGGGGCCAATGAGCAGTTCTTC.

This sequence joins TRBV19 and TRBJ2-5; TRBD2 matches at 8 bases. CDR3 length: 13 amino acids. The germline gives CDR1 LNHDA, CDR2 SQIVND (reference sequence). V was pared by 3 bases and J by 7 bases, with 4 bases of the junction left unmatched. CDR3 sequence reads: CASSISSGGTQYF. The CDR3 nucleotides are TGTGCCAGTAGTATTTCCAGCGGGGGGACCCAGTACTTC.

This clone occurred once. The V call is TRBV18, the J call TRBJ2-7, with D possibly being TRBD2 (6 bases). Deletions cut 3 bases from V and 3 bases from J, with 21 bases between. The V gene's germline CDR1 is KGHSH and CDR2 LQKENI. The CDR3 runs to 17 residues. The chain's CDR3 is CASSPLPVTSTYYEQYF. CDR3 nucleotides: TGTGCCAGCTCACCCTTACCCGTGACTAGTACGTACTACGAGCAGTACTTC.

The chain joins TRBV2 to TRBJ1-1, with a weak D call TRBD1 (6 bases). The germline V gene has CDR1 SNHLY and CDR2 FYNNEI. This CDR3 is 16 amino acids long. The V end lost 2 bases, the J end lost 4 bases, and 17 bases lay between the germline ends. CDR3 in amino acids: CASSEQTGSLSTEAFF. DNA of the CDR3: TGTGCCAGCAGTGAACAAACAGGGTCTCTGAGCACTGAAGCTTTCTTT.

The V gene is TRBV9, the J gene TRBJ2-3; D is perhaps TRBD2 (5 bases). Germline V gene sequence: CDR1 SGDLS, CDR2 YYNGEE. V was cut by 2 bases and J by 15 bases, with 19 bases left in between. The CDR3 covers 13 residues. The CDR3 region is CASSVAPDLLIYF. The DNA of the CDR3 is TGTGCCAGCAGCGTCGCCCCGGACTTATTGATCTATTTT.

The chain carries TRBV5-1 and TRBJ1-1, with 7 bases lining up with TRBD1. Germline CDR1 SGHRS, CDR2 YFSETQ. Trimming removed 5 bases from V and 10 bases from J; junction bases left unmatched: 8. CDR3 length equals 12 residues. The CDR3 loop is CASSFDRVVAFF. The CDR3 DNA reads TGCGCCAGCAGTTTCGACAGGGTGGTAGCTTTCTTT.

The chain joins TRBV10-3 to TRBJ1-1; 7 nucleotides match TRBD1. V dropped 3 bases and J dropped 5; count of bases not matched to a gene: 6. The germline V gene encodes CDR1 ENHRY and CDR2 SYGVKD. The CDR3 spans 14 residues. CDR3 sequence (DNA): TGTGCCATCAGTGACCCGACAGGGAAGACTGAAGCTTTCTTT. Its translation is CAISDPTGKTEAFF.